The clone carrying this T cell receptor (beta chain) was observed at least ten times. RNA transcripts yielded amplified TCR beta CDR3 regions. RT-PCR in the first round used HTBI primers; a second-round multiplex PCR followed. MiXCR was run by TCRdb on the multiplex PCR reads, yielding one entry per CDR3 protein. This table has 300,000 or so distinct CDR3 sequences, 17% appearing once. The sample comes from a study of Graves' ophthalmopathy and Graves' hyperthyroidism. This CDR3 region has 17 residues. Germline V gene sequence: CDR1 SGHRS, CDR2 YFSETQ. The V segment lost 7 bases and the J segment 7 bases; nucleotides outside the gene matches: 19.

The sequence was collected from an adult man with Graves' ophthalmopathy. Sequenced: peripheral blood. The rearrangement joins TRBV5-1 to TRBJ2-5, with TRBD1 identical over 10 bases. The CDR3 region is CASQEGPGQGLPRTQYF. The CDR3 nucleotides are TGCGCCAGCCAGGAAGGACCGGGACAGGGGCTTCCGAGGACCCAGTACTTC.